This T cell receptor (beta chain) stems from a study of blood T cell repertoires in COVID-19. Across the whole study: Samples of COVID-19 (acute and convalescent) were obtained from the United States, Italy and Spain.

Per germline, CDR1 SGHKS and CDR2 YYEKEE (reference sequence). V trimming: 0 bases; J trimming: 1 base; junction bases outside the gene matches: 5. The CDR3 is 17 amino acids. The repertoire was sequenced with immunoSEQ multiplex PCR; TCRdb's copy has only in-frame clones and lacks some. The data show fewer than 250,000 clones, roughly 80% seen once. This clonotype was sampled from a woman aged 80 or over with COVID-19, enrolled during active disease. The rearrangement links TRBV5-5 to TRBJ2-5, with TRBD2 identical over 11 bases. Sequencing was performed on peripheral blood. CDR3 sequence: CASSLDPSGGIQETQYF. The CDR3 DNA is TGTGCCAGCAGCTTGGATCCTAGCGGGGGGATCCAAGAGACCCAGTACTTC.